The TCR beta chain under discussion was sequenced for a study of blood T cell repertoires in COVID-19. Study context: Material from acute and convalescent COVID-19 was sourced from the United States, Italy and Spain.

There are 13 residues in the CDR3. Germline V CDR1 and CDR2: SEHNR, FQNEAQ (reference sequence). V lost 1 base and J lost 6, with 6 bases in between. In the original workflow: It was from reference gene primer amplification that nucleated cell counts were estimated. Profiled with immunoSEQ multiplex PCR; TCRdb holds only in-frame clones, not every one. That table is the source of V, J and clone size, and D and trimming were worked out from the DNA. The sample shows roughly 250,000 clones, almost 85% of them seen only once. V gene TRBV7-9 combines with J gene TRBJ2-2, with a tentative D call TRBD1 (6 bases). The sequencing input was peripheral blood. This receptor was taken from a woman of 80 years or more with acute or convalescent COVID-19. In DNA, the CDR3 is TGTGCCAGCAGCTTAGGACAGGCCGGGGAGCTGTTTTTT. Translating it yields CASSLGQAGELFF.